This T cell receptor (beta chain) appears in the sequencing data of a study of T-cell memory formation after mild COVID-19. Study as a whole: TCR clusters largely stayed donor specific. Findings of the study overall: Contracting clones from day 15 to 85 showed balanced CD4/CD8; later expanders favored CD4+. For contracting clones, CD4+ ones sat mainly in CM and EM, CD8+ in EMRA.

This clonotype was picked up a small number of times. What it binds is unknown. The CDR3 contains 14 residues. The germline CDR1 and CDR2 sequences are MNHEY and SMNVEV (reference sequence). Trimming stripped 5 bases from V and 6 bases from J, with 14 bases between. TCR alpha and TCR beta cDNA libraries with sample barcodes and UMIs came from 5'RACE using constant-segment primers. Each CDR3 protein is one row after TCRdb ran MiXCR on the 5' RACE reads. Of hundreds of thousands of distinct CDR3 sequences listed, 25% to 30% are singletons. This receptor was obtained from an adult woman who had mild COVID-19 (a few samples of this study predate the infection). Cell type and time point are not known. The material sequenced was PBMCs or a T cell subset sorted from them (not recorded which). The chain links TRBV27 to TRBJ2-1; either TRBD1 or TRBD2 may fit D (5 bases each). The CDR3: CASSRRRDLNEQFF. The DNA of the CDR3 is TGTGCCAGCAGTAGGCGCCGGGACCTCAATGAGCAGTTCTTC.